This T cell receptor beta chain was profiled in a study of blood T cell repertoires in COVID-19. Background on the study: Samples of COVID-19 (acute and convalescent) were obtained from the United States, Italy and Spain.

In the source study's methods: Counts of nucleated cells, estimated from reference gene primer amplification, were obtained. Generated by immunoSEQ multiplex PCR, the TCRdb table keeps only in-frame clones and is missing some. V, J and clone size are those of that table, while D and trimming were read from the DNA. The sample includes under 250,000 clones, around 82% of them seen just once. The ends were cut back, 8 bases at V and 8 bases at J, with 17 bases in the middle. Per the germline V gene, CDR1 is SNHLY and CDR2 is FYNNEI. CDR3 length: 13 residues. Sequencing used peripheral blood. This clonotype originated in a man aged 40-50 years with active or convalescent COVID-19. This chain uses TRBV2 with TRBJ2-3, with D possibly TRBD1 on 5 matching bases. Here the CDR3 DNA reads TGTGCCAGCCTTAGGGCTGGGGCGTTTACGCAGTATTTT. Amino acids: CASLRAGAFTQYF.